A single sample gave rise to the 3 T cell receptor beta chains below, sequenced in a study of T cell repertoires in cytomegalovirus infection. MiXCR, applied by TCRdb to the reads, yields one record per CDR3 protein. The data hold approximately 250,000 distinct CDR3 sequences, with over 20% observed a single time. Sequenced input: CD8+ T cells from PBMCs. These TCRs come from a human donor in good health (CMV status not recorded). Some clones in this sample may be carry-over from other donors' samples.

This clonotype was detected a few times. The genes are TRBV20-1 and TRBJ1-5, with 8 positions matching TRBD1. Per germline, CDR1 DFQATT and CDR2 SNEGSKA (reference sequence). The CDR3 contains 14 residues. With 4 bases clipped from V and 2 bases from J, the junction kept 4 bases outside the gene matches. CDR3 in DNA: TGCAGTGCTAAACCGGGACAGGGCAATCAGCCCCAGCATTTT. It yields the protein CSAKPGQGNQPQHF.

This clonotype was recorded at least ten times. CDR3 amino acids: CASSLLGGQPQHF. The DNA for the CDR3 is TGTGCCAGCAGCTTATTGGGAGGGCAGCCCCAGCATTTT. The chain has TRBV7-8 and TRBJ1-5, with no clear D. Per the germline V gene, CDR1 is SGHVS and CDR2 is FQNEAQ. The length of the CDR3 is 13 residues. Trimming shortened V by 2 bases and J by 7 bases, and 9 bases separated the two germline ends.

This rearrangement joins TRBV28 to TRBJ2-1, with 9 bases fitting TRBD1. Germline trimming cut 10 bases from V and 8 bases from J; bases unmatched to any gene: 15. CDR1 MDHEN and CDR2 SYDVKM come from the germline V gene. The CDR3 is made up of 15 amino acids. The CDR3 is CATALNRDREYEQFF. In DNA, the CDR3 is TGTGCCACCGCGCTAAATCGGGACAGGGAGTATGAGCAGTTCTTC.